The 22 T cell receptor beta chains reported below all come from one sample, sequenced in a study of shared clonotypes between healthy human individuals. In the naive CD8 group, cells lacked CD45RO and were positively selected for CCR7, so terminally differentiated effector memory CD45RA+ cells were left out. Clones were read by immunoSEQ multiplex PCR, and TCRdb kept only the in-frame ones, dropping some. The sample lists hundreds of thousands of clones; just over 95% were seen once. The material sequenced was naive CD8+ T cells sorted from blood. These receptors originate from a man aged 25 to 40 in good health.

The rearrangement uses TRBV5-1 and TRBJ2-7, with 9 bases identical to TRBD1. CDR3 length equals 16 residues. Germline lookup yields CDR1 SGHRS and CDR2 YFSETQ. With V trimmed by 5 bases and J by 0 bases, 9 bases remained unmatched. CDR3 sequence (DNA): TGCGCCAGCAGTATTGGACAGGGGCTAAGCTCCTACGAGCAGTACTTC. This gives the protein CASSIGQGLSSYEQYF.

J is TRBJ2-3 and V is TRBV6-1; a weak D match, TRBD2 (7 bases). The CDR3 loop spans 18 amino acids. Per germline, CDR1 MNHNS and CDR2 SASEGT. V lost 2 bases and J lost 0, with 18 bases in between. The CDR3 loop is CASSEWGEGGASTDTQYF. DNA for the CDR3: TGTGCCAGCAGTGAATGGGGGGAGGGGGGAGCTAGCACAGATACGCAGTATTTT.

The chain joins TRBV7-9 to TRBJ2-3; no reliable D call. Germline CDR1 and CDR2: SEHNR and FQNEAQ (reference sequence). The CDR3 consists of 13 residues. The V end was cut by 1 base, the J end by 6 bases, with 8 bases between. CDR3 nucleotides: TGTGCCAGCAGCTTAGAGGATATGGATACGCAGTATTTT. Amino acid sequence: CASSLEDMDTQYF.

The V call is TRBV4-1, the J call TRBJ2-7; D assignment may be TRBD1 or TRBD2 (6 bases each). V was pared by 1 base and J by 3 bases, with 16 bases between. Germline V gene data show CDR1 as MGHRA and CDR2 as YSYEKL. The CDR3 loop spans 16 amino acids. The CDR3: CASSQVGGGRSYEQYF. The CDR3 DNA is TGCGCCAGCAGCCAAGTTGGAGGGGGTAGGAGCTACGAGCAGTACTTC.

Points on this clone: Other nucleotide sequences from this sample produce the same CDR3. The chain couples TRBV11-2 to TRBJ2-2; 7 bases are a match to TRBD2. The V gene's germline CDR1 is SGHAT and CDR2 FQNNGV. V shed 5 bases and J 6 bases; nucleotides not matched to a gene: 9. The CDR3 runs 15 residues. The CDR3 sequence is CASSLGREIAGELFF. The CDR3 nucleotides are TGTGCCAGCAGCCTAGGGCGGGAGATCGCCGGGGAGCTGTTTTTT.

V and J are TRBV7-9 and TRBJ2-7, with D possibly being TRBD2 (7 bases). This CDR3 region has 15 residues. CDR1 and CDR2 (germline): SEHNR, FQNEAQ (reference sequence). The V gene lost 7 bases and the J gene lost 2 bases, with 18 bases spanning the gap. The CDR3 spells CASTLGGGSAYEQYF. CDR3 nucleotides: TGTGCCAGCACCCTAGGGGGAGGGAGCGCCTACGAGCAGTACTTC.

In its sample, this clone was seen once. The chain recombines TRBV5-4 with TRBJ2-2, with D tentatively TRBD1 (6 bases). The CDR3 consists of 14 residues. CDR1 SGHNT and CDR2 YYREEE come from the germline V gene (reference sequence). With 4 bases removed from V and 2 bases from J, the gap between germline ends came to 9 bases. CDR3 residues: CASSDRRNTGELFF. The CDR3, as DNA: TGTGCCAGCAGCGACAGGCGAAACACCGGGGAGCTGTTTTTT. The full variable domain, with the rest looked up from reference TRBV5-4 and TRBJ2-2, is ETGVTQSPTHLIKTRGQQVTLRCSSQSGHNTVSWYQQALGQGPQFIFQYYREEENGRGNFPPRFSGLQFPNYSSELNVNALELDDSALYLCASSDRRNTGELFFGEGSRLTVL.

J is TRBJ2-7 and V is TRBV21-1; the table's D call, TRBD1, was not checked against the DNA. TRBV21-1 has pseudogene status. The CDR3 runs 14 residues. The CDR3 loop is CASSKGARGYEQYF. The CDR3 DNA reads as TGTGCCAGCAGCAAAGGGGCCAGGGGTTACGAGCAGTACTTC.

The chain couples TRBV4-1 to TRBJ1-2; 7 nucleotides agree with TRBD1. The ends lost 3 bases at V and 5 bases at J; junction bases unmatched: 12. Germline CDR1 reads MGHRA; CDR2 reads YSYEKL. The length of the CDR3 is 16 residues. CDR3 region: CASSHVGDSLLYGYTF. In DNA form, the CDR3 reads TGCGCCAGCAGCCACGTAGGGGACAGCCTACTTTATGGCTACACCTTC.

The chain recombines TRBV11-2 with TRBJ2-7; 8 bases match TRBD2. This CDR3 is built from 15 residues. Germline CDR1 SGHAT, CDR2 FQNNGV. J lost 6 bases, V lost 5 bases, and 12 bases had no gene match. CDR3 in DNA: TGTGCCAGCAGCCCACGGGGGGGGACATTGGGCGAGCAGTACTTC. Translating it yields CASSPRGGTLGEQYF.

Worth noting for this clone: Other DNA sequences in this specimen translate into the identical CDR3. This chain connects TRBV11-2 to TRBJ2-7; 8 bases fit TRBD1. CDR3 length: 14 residues. From germline, CDR1 is SGHAT and CDR2 FQNNGV. With V trimmed by 1 base and J by 3 bases, 2 bases remained unmatched. The CDR3 sequence is CASSLGTGLYEQYF. The CDR3 nucleotides read TGTGCCAGCAGCTTAGGGACAGGGCTCTACGAGCAGTACTTC.

The V call is TRBV7-2, the J call TRBJ2-4; D gene unclear. V was trimmed by 11 bases and J by 6 bases, leaving 14 bases between them. The CDR3 length is 12 residues. Germline assignment: CDR1 SGHTA and CDR2 FQGNSA. In DNA form, the CDR3 reads TGTGCCTCCTCCGCAGGTCGAAACATTCAGTACTTC. Translation gives CASSAGRNIQYF.

V is TRBV27 and J is TRBJ2-1; a weak D match, TRBD2 (5 bases). This CDR3 region has 16 residues. Germline-derived CDR1 and CDR2 are MNHEY and SMNVEV (reference sequence). Trimming pared 5 bases from V and 2 bases from J, leaving 16 bases between. The CDR3 DNA reads TGTGCCAGCAGTCCGGGAACCCGCACCCCCTACAATGAGCAGTTCTTC. It encodes CASSPGTRTPYNEQFF.

V is TRBV14 and J is TRBJ2-7, with TRBD1 matching 10 bases. CDR1 is SGHDN, CDR2 FVKESK, per germline. The CDR3 length is 16 residues. The J segment lost 6 bases and the V segment lost 6 bases, leaving 14 bases of the junction unmatched. CDR3 in DNA: TGTGCCAGCAGTCAAAGACCGGGACAGGGGATAGGCGAGCAGTACTTC. As protein: CASSQRPGQGIGEQYF.

This chain connects TRBV5-1 to TRBJ2-7, with a weak D call TRBD2 (6 bases). From germline, CDR1 is SGHRS and CDR2 YFSETQ. Trimming shortened V by 0 bases and J by 1 base, and 17 bases separated the two germline ends. CDR3 length: 17 amino acids. As DNA, the CDR3 is TGCGCCAGCAGCTTGGTCGGCGCGGGGCCTCTTTCCTACGAGCAGTACTTC. As protein: CASSLVGAGPLSYEQYF.

V is TRBV30 and J is TRBJ2-7; perhaps TRBD1 as D (5 bases). There are 12 residues in the CDR3. V was pared by 1 base and J by 6 bases, with 10 bases between. The germline gives CDR1 GTSNPN, CDR2 SVGIG (reference sequence). The CDR3 region has the DNA TGTGCCTGGAGTGGCAGGGAATCCGAGCAGTACTTC. Translating gives CAWSGRESEQYF.

The chain couples TRBV7-2 to TRBJ2-7; the D gene is possibly TRBD1 (7 bases). The CDR3 contains 14 residues. Germline V lookup: CDR1 SGHTA, CDR2 FQGNSA. Trimming removed 4 bases at V and 3 bases at J, with 13 bases between. CDR3 bases: TGTGCCAGCAGCTCCACAGGGGAGGACTACGAGCAGTACTTC. This codes for CASSSTGEDYEQYF.

The chain joins TRBV6-5 to TRBJ1-2; no definite D call. The germline V gene has CDR1 MNHEY and CDR2 SVGAGI. V was cut by 0 bases and J by 6 bases, with 11 bases left in between. CDR3 length equals 14 residues. The CDR3, as DNA: TGTGCCAGCAGTTACTCGATCGGAGTTGATGGCTACACCTTC. This translates into CASSYSIGVDGYTF.

As regards this clone: Distinct nucleotide sequences in the sample also encode this CDR3. V is TRBV5-4 and J is TRBJ2-5; 10 bases are a match to TRBD2. This CDR3 has 15 residues. After removal of 0 bases from V and 3 bases from J, the junction contained 2 bases not matched to a gene. Germline assignment: CDR1 SGHNT and CDR2 YYREEE (reference sequence). The CDR3 loop reads CASSLGLAGEETQYF. The CDR3 DNA reads as TGTGCCAGCAGCTTGGGGCTAGCGGGAGAAGAGACCCAGTACTTC.

The CDR3 DNA sequence: TGCGCCAGCAGCTTGGTAGGCGGCCTTAGCAATCAGCCCCAGCATTTT. This encodes CASSLVGGLSNQPQHF. J is TRBJ1-5 and V is TRBV5-1; D ambiguous. The CDR3 length is 16 residues. Trimming pared 0 bases from V and 0 bases from J, leaving 10 bases between. Germline CDR1 reads SGHRS; CDR2 reads YFSETQ.

The chain combines TRBV9 with TRBJ2-2; D not certain. Trimming left V 4 bases short and J 2 bases short, with 18 bases between. CDR3 length: 17 residues. In germline, CDR1 is SGDLS, CDR2 YYNGEE. In DNA form, the CDR3 reads TGTGCCAGCAGCCCCCATGGCCCAGGTTATAACACCGGGGAGCTGTTTTTT. Its translation is CASSPHGPGYNTGELFF.

The chain employs TRBV7-9 and TRBJ2-7; no firm D call. With 4 bases removed from V and 3 bases from J, the gap between germline ends came to 13 bases. The CDR3 totals 14 residues. Germline loops: CDR1 SEHNR, CDR2 FQNEAQ (reference sequence). The CDR3 spells CASSSRTAIYEQYF. The CDR3 nucleotides read TGTGCCAGCAGCTCTCGTACGGCCATCTACGAGCAGTACTTC.